The 6 T cell receptor beta chains presented below share a single source sample, sequenced in a study of T cells after yellow fever vaccination. TCRdb re-called the 5' RACE reads through MiXCR, storing one row per CDR3 protein. The sample has nearly 550,000 distinct CDR3 sequences, roughly 21% seen once; the top ten hold 14%. The starting material was PBMCs, obtained 15 days after the yellow fever booster vaccination. Every receptor here comes from a man younger than 40 who received the YFV17D yellow fever vaccine.

The V gene is TRBV28, the J gene TRBJ2-2, with 8 bases matching TRBD2. The CDR3 runs to 15 residues. Germline CDR1 and CDR2: MDHEN and SYDVKM. J lost 4 bases, V lost 6 bases, and 7 bases had no gene match. CDR3 residues: CASRGAGETTGELFF. The CDR3 coding sequence is TGTGCCAGCAGGGGAGCGGGAGAGACCACCGGGGAGCTGTTTTTT.

The chain combines TRBV15 with TRBJ2-1; D is unresolved. The CDR3 contains 14 residues. Germline CDR1 LNHNV, CDR2 YYDKDF (reference sequence). The ends were cut back, 2 bases at V and 5 bases at J, with 10 bases in the middle. The CDR3 here is CATSRRYSDNEQFF. In nucleotides, the CDR3 is TGTGCCACCAGCAGACGCTACAGCGACAATGAGCAGTTCTTC.

Concerning this clonotype: A much larger clonotype is one base distant, so this may be a read error. This sequence joins TRBV6-5 and TRBJ2-2; TRBD2 might be the D (6 bases). V lost 2 bases and J 4 bases, leaving 8 bases between the germline ends. Germline lookup yields CDR1 MNHEY and CDR2 SVGAGI. The CDR3 has 14 residues. Here the CDR3 DNA reads TGTGCCAGCAGTTACCAGGGAGGCACCGGGGAGCTGTTTTTT. Translating gives CASSYQGGTGELFF.

This sequence joins TRBV5-1 and TRBJ1-2; no definite D call. The CDR3 spans 13 residues. V was trimmed by 4 bases and J by 6 bases, leaving 13 bases between them. Germline CDR1 SGHRS, CDR2 YFSETQ. The CDR3 sequence: CASSEDGRDGYTF. CDR3 nucleotide sequence: TGCGCCAGCAGCGAGGACGGGAGAGATGGCTACACCTTC.

This chain connects TRBV7-2 to TRBJ2-4, with D hard to call. Germline loops: CDR1 SGHTA, CDR2 FQGNSA. V was pared by 7 bases and J by 3 bases, with 13 bases between. This CDR3 region has 14 residues. The DNA for the CDR3 is TGTGCCAGCATCCCCGTCGAAGGCAAAAACATTCAGTACTTC. Translation: CASIPVEGKNIQYF.

This clonotype was seen only a few times. The chain joins TRBV24-1 to TRBJ2-3, with D tentatively TRBD1 (5 bases). The V end was cut by 6 bases, the J end by 3 bases, with 12 bases between. The CDR3 consists of 14 residues. Germline assignment: CDR1 KGHDR and CDR2 SFDVKD. This CDR3 reads CATSRSGRTDTQYF. For the CDR3, the DNA is TGTGCCACCAGTCGGTCAGGGCGGACAGATACGCAGTATTTT.